These 22 T cell receptor beta chains were sequenced from one sample in a study of radiation and T cells in renal cell carcinoma. Time point given: blood 4 weeks post-SBRT, at nephrectomy. Specified treatment: 15 Gy SBRT to primary tumor, nephrectomy 4 weeks later. Here immunoSEQ multiplex PCR was the method, and the copy in TCRdb shows in-frame clones only, minus some. The sample has about 86,000 clones; 70% to 90% are singletons. Sequenced here: blood, sampled from a patient whose treatment included radiotherapy and nephrectomy. These TCRs come from a man in his forties or fifties with renal cell carcinoma.

This chain uses TRBV7-2 with TRBJ2-1, with D possibly TRBD1 on 5 matching bases. V was shortened by 9 bases and J by 7 bases, with 16 bases between the two germline ends. The CDR3 runs 13 residues. CDR1 SGHTA and CDR2 FQGNSA come from the germline V gene. The CDR3 DNA reads TGTGCCAGTTCCACCCCTAAGGGGAATGAGCAGTTCTTC. Translated, it gives CASSTPKGNEQFF.

The CDR3 region has the DNA TGTGCCAGCAGCGTACAACCTACGGGCGGCCAAGAGACCCAGTACTTC. Protein: CASSVQPTGGQETQYF. This rearrangement joins TRBV9 to TRBJ2-5, with D uncertain. There are 16 residues in the CDR3. Germline V CDR1 and CDR2: SGDLS, YYNGEE. Trimming pared 1 base from V and 1 base from J, leaving 14 bases between.

The chain recombines TRBV5-1 with TRBJ2-1; 7 positions match TRBD2. V lost 4 bases, J lost 0 bases, and 7 bases stayed unmatched. The CDR3 runs 16 residues. Looked up from germline, CDR1 is SGHRS and CDR2 is YFSETQ. CDR3 residues: CASSQDGRSSYNEQFF. The DNA for the CDR3 is TGCGCCAGCAGCCAAGACGGGAGGAGCTCCTACAATGAGCAGTTCTTC.

The chain is built from TRBV5-1 and TRBJ1-1; 9 bases are shared with TRBD1. The germline CDR1 and CDR2 sequences are SGHRS and YFSETQ. V lost 4 bases to trimming and J lost 6 bases; unmatched junction nucleotides: 7. The CDR3 is 14 amino acids. The CDR3 bases are TGCGCCAGCAGCGTAGACAGGGGGGGAGCTGAAGCTTTCTTT. Encoded protein: CASSVDRGGAEAFF.

This clone appeared a few times. The V call is TRBV4-1, the J call TRBJ1-6; TRBD1 is a possible D gene (5 bases). Trimming removed 0 bases at V and 9 bases at J, with 12 bases between. This CDR3 comprises 15 residues. Germline loops: CDR1 MGHRA, CDR2 YSYEKL. DNA of the CDR3: TGCGCCAGCAGCCAAGATACAACAGGTGTTTCACCCCTCCACTTT. It encodes CASSQDTTGVSPLHF.

The chain recombines TRBV9 with TRBJ2-2; weak D call: TRBD2 (6 bases). There are 15 residues in the CDR3. Germline CDR1 reads SGDLS; CDR2 reads YYNGEE. Trimming pared 3 bases from V and 2 bases from J, leaving 11 bases between. For the CDR3, the DNA is TGTGCCAGCAGCGCCACGGGAGCTAACACCGGGGAGCTGTTTTTT. This codes for CASSATGANTGELFF.

CDR3 sequence (DNA): TGCGCCAGCAGGCAACAGACGGACGTGGACACTGAAGCTTTCTTT. The encoded protein is CASRQQTDVDTEAFF. The chain has TRBV5-1 and TRBJ1-1; D gene unclear. The CDR3 has 15 residues. In germline, CDR1 is SGHRS, CDR2 YFSETQ. V lost 5 bases to trimming and J lost 3 bases, with 17 bases between them.

This chain connects TRBV19 to TRBJ1-4, with 10 bases lining up with TRBD1. This CDR3 has 14 residues. After removal of 6 bases from V and 7 bases from J, the junction contained 5 bases not matched to a gene. Germline V gene sequence: CDR1 LNHDA, CDR2 SQIVND (reference sequence). CDR3 bases: TGTGCCAGTAGACTGACAGGGGGCGGTGAAAAACTGTTTTTT. It translates to CASRLTGGGEKLFF.

The chain recombines TRBV5-1 with TRBJ1-3, with D hard to call. The germline V gene encodes CDR1 SGHRS and CDR2 YFSETQ. V lost 4 bases, J lost 4 bases, and 15 bases lay in between. The CDR3 totals 15 residues. The CDR3: CASSQAGGLGNTIYF. CDR3 nucleotide sequence: TGCGCCAGCAGCCAAGCGGGAGGGTTGGGAAACACCATATATTTT. Looking up the rest from reference TRBV5-1 and TRBJ1-3 gives the full variable domain: KAGVTQTPRYLIKTRGQQVTLSCSPISGHRSVSWYQQTPGQGLQFLFEYFSETQRNKGNFPGRFSGRQFSNSRSEMNVSTLELGDSALYLCASSQAGGLGNTIYFGEGSWLTVV.

This clone was seen a single time. J is TRBJ2-7 and V is TRBV11-1, with TRBD1 matching 11 bases. With V trimmed by 4 bases and J by 5 bases, 7 bases remained unmatched. Germline V gene sequence: CDR1 SGHAT, CDR2 FQDESV (reference sequence). The CDR3 runs 15 residues. The CDR3 nucleotides are TGTGCCAGCAGCTCACGGACAGGGGGCATGGACGAGCAGTACTTC. Amino acids: CASSSRTGGMDEQYF.

V is TRBV18 and J is TRBJ1-6, with a possible D match to TRBD1 (5 bases). There are 15 residues in the CDR3. V was cut by 3 bases and J by 5 bases, with 11 bases left in between. The germline V gene encodes CDR1 KGHSH and CDR2 LQKENI. The CDR3 loop is CASSPDIADNSPLHF. The DNA of the CDR3 is TGTGCCAGCTCACCGGACATAGCGGATAATTCACCCCTCCACTTT.

The rearrangement uses TRBV7-9 and TRBJ1-4, with TRBD1 as a possible D gene (5 bases). Trimming took 8 bases from V and 7 from J, leaving 26 bases between them. The CDR3 runs 17 residues. The germline V gene has CDR1 SEHNR and CDR2 FQNEAQ (reference sequence). CDR3 amino acids: CASHINMNGNGGEKLFF. Written as DNA, the CDR3 is TGTGCCAGCCATATCAACATGAACGGGAACGGGGGTGAAAAACTGTTTTTT.

The chain joins TRBV19 to TRBJ2-3; D unresolved. The CDR3 loop spans 14 amino acids. V was shortened by 2 bases and J by 1 base, with 7 bases between the two germline ends. The germline V gene has CDR1 LNHDA and CDR2 SQIVND (reference sequence). CDR3 residues: CASSILDGTDTQYF. The CDR3 DNA sequence: TGTGCCAGTAGTATATTGGACGGCACAGATACGCAGTATTTT. Drawing the rest from reference TRBV19 and TRBJ2-3, the complete variable domain is DGGITQSPKYLFRKEGQNVTLSCEQNLNHDAMYWYRQDPGQGLRLIYYSQIVNDFQKGDIAEGYSVSREKKESFPLTVTSAQKNPTAFYLCASSILDGTDTQYFGPGTRLTVL.

The CDR3 region is CASSLAAQSSYNEQFF. CDR3 coding DNA: TGTGCCAGCAGCTTGGCAGCCCAGAGCTCCTACAATGAGCAGTTCTTC. This chain connects TRBV7-8 to TRBJ2-1, with D uncertain. Germline lookup yields CDR1 SGHVS and CDR2 FQNEAQ. V lost 3 bases and J lost 0, with 12 bases in between. This CDR3 region has 16 residues.

V gene TRBV5-1 combines with J gene TRBJ2-1, with 8 bases lining up with TRBD2. Germline CDR1 SGHRS, CDR2 YFSETQ. V lost 4 bases and J lost 3; bases outside the gene matches: 3. There are 14 residues in the CDR3. CDR3: CASSERGNYNEQFF. Written as DNA, the CDR3 is TGCGCCAGCAGCGAGCGGGGGAACTACAATGAGCAGTTCTTC.

This rearrangement joins TRBV5-1 to TRBJ2-5; 9 nucleotides align to TRBD1. After removal of 2 bases from V and 1 base from J, the junction contained 3 bases not matched to a gene. CDR1 is SGHRS, CDR2 YFSETQ, per germline. This CDR3 is 15 amino acids long. CDR3 in amino acids: CASSFLTGGQETQYF. DNA of the CDR3: TGCGCCAGCAGCTTCCTGACAGGGGGCCAAGAGACCCAGTACTTC. Combining the CDR3 with reference TRBV5-1 and TRBJ2-5 gives the whole variable domain KAGVTQTPRYLIKTRGQQVTLSCSPISGHRSVSWYQQTPGQGLQFLFEYFSETQRNKGNFPGRFSGRQFSNSRSEMNVSTLELGDSALYLCASSFLTGGQETQYFGPGTRLLVL.

The sample holds a few counts of this clone. V is TRBV18 and J is TRBJ2-3; 7 nucleotides agree with TRBD1. After removal of 8 bases from V and 2 bases from J, the junction contained 10 bases not matched to a gene. The length of the CDR3 is 15 residues. Germline values: CDR1 KGHSH, CDR2 LQKENI. The CDR3 DNA is TGTGCCAGCGGAGGCCGGGACAGCTCCACAGATACGCAGTATTTT. It is translated as CASGGRDSSTDTQYF.

The gene calls are TRBV29-1 and TRBJ1-4; no definite D call. V lost 7 bases and J lost 0, with 9 bases in between. This CDR3 contains 13 residues. Germline V gene sequence: CDR1 SQVTM, CDR2 ANQGSEA. This CDR3 is CSARSATNEKLFF. CDR3 nucleotide sequence: TGCAGCGCAAGGTCGGCAACTAATGAAAAACTGTTTTTT.

The chain couples TRBV6-1 to TRBJ2-7; no definite D call. CDR1 MNHNS and CDR2 SASEGT come from the germline V gene. V was trimmed by 2 bases and J by 6 bases, leaving 14 bases between them. The CDR3 length is 14 residues. The DNA of the CDR3 is TGTGCCAGCAGTGAACGTCGGCGCGATCTCGAGCAGTACTTC. Protein: CASSERRRDLEQYF.

This clone was detected only a few times. This chain joins TRBV4-1 and TRBJ2-3, with 7 bases fitting TRBD1. Losses at the gene ends were 6 bases for V and 1 base for J; bases not matched to a gene: 7. Germline V gene sequence: CDR1 MGHRA, CDR2 YSYEKL. The CDR3 loop spans 15 amino acids. The CDR3 sequence is CASRYAGGRTDTQYF. The CDR3 nucleotides are TGCGCCAGCAGGTACGCAGGGGGTCGCACAGATACGCAGTATTTT.

This clone has a single count. This chain connects TRBV7-2 to TRBJ2-3, with TRBD1 matching over 7 bases. Per the germline V gene, CDR1 is SGHTA and CDR2 is FQGNSA. The V and J ends lost 5 bases and 4 bases, in that order; junction bases with no gene match: 6. The CDR3 is 14 amino acids. Here the CDR3 reads CASSTRQGADTQYF. The DNA of the CDR3 is TGTGCCAGCAGCACCCGACAGGGCGCAGATACGCAGTATTTT.

This clone was observed a handful of times. This rearrangement joins TRBV4-1 to TRBJ1-1; the match to TRBD1 covers 10 bases. Looked up from germline, CDR1 is MGHRA and CDR2 is YSYEKL. After removal of 1 base from V and 3 bases from J, the junction contained 14 bases not matched to a gene. The CDR3 has 19 amino acids. The CDR3 protein is CASSQGIMWGQGQYTEAFF. The DNA for the CDR3 is TGCGCCAGCAGCCAAGGGATAATGTGGGGACAGGGGCAATACACTGAAGCTTTCTTT.